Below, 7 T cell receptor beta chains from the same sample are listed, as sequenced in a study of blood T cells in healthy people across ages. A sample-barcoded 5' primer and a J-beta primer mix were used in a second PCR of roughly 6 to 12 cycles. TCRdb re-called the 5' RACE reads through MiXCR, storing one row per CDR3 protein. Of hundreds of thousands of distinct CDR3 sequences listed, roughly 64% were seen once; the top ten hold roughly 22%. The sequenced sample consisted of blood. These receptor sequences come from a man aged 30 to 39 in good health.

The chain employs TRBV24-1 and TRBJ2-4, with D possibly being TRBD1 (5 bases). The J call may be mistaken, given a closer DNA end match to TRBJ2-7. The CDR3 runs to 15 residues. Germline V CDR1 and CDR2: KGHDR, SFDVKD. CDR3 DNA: TGTGCCACCAGTAGTTCGCAGGGTCAAACCTACGAGCAGTACTTC. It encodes CATSSSQGQTYEQYF.

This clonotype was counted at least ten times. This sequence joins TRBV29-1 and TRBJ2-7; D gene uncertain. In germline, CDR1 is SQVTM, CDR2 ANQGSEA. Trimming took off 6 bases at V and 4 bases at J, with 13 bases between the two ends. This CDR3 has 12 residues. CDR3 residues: CSVLGRRYEQYF. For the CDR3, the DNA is TGCAGCGTCCTGGGTCGGCGGTACGAGCAGTACTTC.

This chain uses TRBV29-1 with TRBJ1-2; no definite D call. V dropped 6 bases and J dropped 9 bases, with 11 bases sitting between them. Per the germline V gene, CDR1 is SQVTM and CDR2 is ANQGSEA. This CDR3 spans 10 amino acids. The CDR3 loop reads CSVTPGRYTF. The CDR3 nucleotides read TGCAGCGTGACCCCTGGACGCTACACCTTC.

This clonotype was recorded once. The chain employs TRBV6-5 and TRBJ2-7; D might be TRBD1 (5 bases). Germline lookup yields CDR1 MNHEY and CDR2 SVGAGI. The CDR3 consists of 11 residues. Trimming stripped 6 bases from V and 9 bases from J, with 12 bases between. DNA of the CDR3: TGTGCCAGCAGACAAGGGGCTTCGCAGTACTTC. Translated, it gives CASRQGASQYF.

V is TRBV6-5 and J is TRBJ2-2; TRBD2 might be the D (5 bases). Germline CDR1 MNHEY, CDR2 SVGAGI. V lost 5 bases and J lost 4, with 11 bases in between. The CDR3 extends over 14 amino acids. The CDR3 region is CASSRTGSTGELFF. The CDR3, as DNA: TGTGCCAGCAGTAGGACTGGCAGCACCGGGGAGCTGTTTTTT.

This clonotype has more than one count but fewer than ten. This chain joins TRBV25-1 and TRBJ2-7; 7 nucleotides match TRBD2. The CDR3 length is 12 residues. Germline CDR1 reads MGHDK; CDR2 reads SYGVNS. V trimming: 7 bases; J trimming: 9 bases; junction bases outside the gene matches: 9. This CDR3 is CASNPGGERQYF. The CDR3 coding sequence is TGTGCCAGCAACCCTGGGGGGGAGAGGCAGTACTTC.

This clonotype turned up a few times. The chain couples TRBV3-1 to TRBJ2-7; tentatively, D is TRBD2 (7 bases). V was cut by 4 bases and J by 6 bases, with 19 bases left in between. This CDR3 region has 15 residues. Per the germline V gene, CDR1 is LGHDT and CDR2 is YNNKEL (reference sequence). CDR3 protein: CASSPRTVRTSEQYF. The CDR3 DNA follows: TGTGCCAGCAGCCCGCGGACAGTTCGGACTAGCGAGCAGTACTTC.